This record concerns one T cell receptor beta chain sequence. Its antigen is as yet unknown. The entry originates in a study of PD-1 blockade in classical Hodgkin lymphoma. The CDR3 is made up of 15 amino acids. Germline assignment: CDR1 MNHEY and CDR2 SMNVEV (reference sequence). Trimming removed 5 bases at V and 5 bases at J, with 18 bases between. Every patient experienced relapse after autologous stem cell transplantation, and brentuximab vedotin exposure varied. General study points: Baseline diversity resembling that of newly diagnosed patients was seen in complete responders.

Only in-frame clones appear in the TCRdb table, and some are missing; sequencing was by immunoSEQ multiplex PCR. Among approximately 25,000 clones listed, about 86% were seen once. The sequencing used peripheral blood mononuclear cells (PBMCs), collected before the second cycle of nivolumab. The TCR originated in a human donor with classical Hodgkin lymphoma. This sequence joins TRBV27 and TRBJ1-2; D may be TRBD1 (6 bases). CDR3 amino acids: CASSRRGGLEYGYTF. In nucleotides, the CDR3 is TGTGCCAGCAGTCGGCGGGGGGGCCTAGAATATGGCTACACCTTC.